The following is a T cell receptor beta chain sequence with its context. Many counts were recorded for this clone. Its antigen is not yet known. Base qualities were left out, and no much larger clone turns up one base away. This specimen belongs to a study of cytomegalovirus exposure and HLA in healthy donors (dated by TCRdb to 2015 to 2018). Looking at the study overall: The roughly 700 repertoires of the first cohort and the approximately 110 validation repertoires were produced on the same platform, according to a later analysis. The study aimed to test whether cataloging public T cell receptors could reveal signatures of past pathogen exposure. In addition to the first cohort of 500 to 850 subjects, a separate validation cohort of 100 to 150 different subjects was used. The study combined high-throughput TCR immunosequencing, statistical association of individual TCRs with disease status, and machine learning to predict cytomegalovirus infection status.

The library was produced with the immunoSEQ multiplex PCR assay. Turning to the authors' computational methods: A statistical classification framework was built to diagnose cytomegalovirus status from the catalog of TCR beta chain sequences. In its TCRdb copy, this immuneACCESS table keeps in-frame sequences only and misses some clones. Where compared with another copy, unresolved V genes explain less than half of these, and the others have no known cause. That table is the source of V, J and clone size, and D and trimming were worked out from the DNA. Counted in this sample were under 250,000 clones; about nine tenths of them appeared once. The ten largest account for approximately 2% of the sample. As encoded in the germline V gene (reference sequence), CDR1 is SGHNT while CDR2 is YYREEE. The CDR3 starts with the cysteine, ends with the phenylalanine, and has 14 residues. The only DNA kept is the CDR3, 42 bases in frame from the first base. V ends up 3 bases short and J 3 bases short, with an unmatched junction base count of 4.

Paper-wide results and their limitations: In vitro tests confirmed that a few of the cytomegalovirus-associated TCR beta chains recognize cytomegalovirus antigens. The classifier was reported to diagnose cytomegalovirus status with high specificity and sensitivity in both the original and validation cohorts. While some public TCRs were present in many individuals, most TCR sequences turned up only very rarely across donors. A later analysis lacked HLA typing for the validation cohort, so it scored co-occurrence in that cohort across all 110 or so repertoires. Subsequent analysis determined that TCRs grouped into clusters in the first cohort also showed a tendency toward co-occurrence across the 120 or so validation repertoires, and 85% to 95% of cluster scores exceeded 0. A total of 164 TCR beta chains were listed by the study as associated with cytomegalovirus. It was suggested by the authors that the approach could potentially be generalized to other disease states and immunological phenotypes.

The donors belonged to the validation cohort of about 130 subjects, which was separate from the approximately 700-subject first cohort. The chain is encoded by TRBV5-4 joined to TRBJ2-7; 9 of the junction bases match TRBD2. The clonotype was recovered from a woman between 18 and 29 years old in good health and CMV-seropositive. The sample taken for sequencing was PBMCs. CDR3 region: CASSSLTSGYEQYF. The sequenced DNA: TGTGCCAGCAGCTCTCTGACTAGCGGCTACGAGCAGTACTTC. Reference TRBV5-4 and TRBJ2-7 proteins supply the regions before and after the CDR3; the full variable domain is: ETGVTQSPTHLIKTRGQQVTLRCSSQSGHNTVSWYQQALGQGPQFIFQYYREEENGRGNFPPRFSGLQFPNYSSELNVNALELDDSALYLCASSSLTSGYEQYFGPGTRLTVT.